The TCR beta chain described here comes from a study of a mutant IDH1 vaccine in newly diagnosed glioma. Time point: week 23, last vaccination. It was 300 ug of mutant IDH1 20-mer peptide that made up each vaccine dose, given with topical imiquimod. This table comes from immunoSEQ multiplex PCR, and its TCRdb copy is limited to in-frame clones, with some not included. The table has tens of thousands of clones, approximately 84% seen once. On this clone itself: Its antigen is still unknown.

The CDR3 is made up of 14 amino acids. V shed 7 bases and J shed 8 bases, with 17 bases lying between them. CDR1 and CDR2 from the germline V gene are MNHEY and SVGAGI. Material: PBMCs, obtained from a glioma patient whose treatment included an IDH1 peptide vaccine. This rearrangement joins TRBV6-5 to TRBJ1-4; perhaps TRBD1 as D (5 bases). The TCR was taken from a man aged 18 to 35 with glioma. The CDR3 nucleotides read TGTGCCAGCAAGTCAGGGAAGGATGAAGAAAAACTGTTTTTT. Its protein is CASKSGKDEEKLFF.